The 5 T cell receptor beta chains reported below all come from one sample, sequenced in a study of CD8+ T cells in alopecia areata (dated by TCRdb to 2016 to 2018). The sample's time point label, in plain terms: baseline before oral tofacitinib. The library was obtained by the immunoSEQ multiplex PCR assay. To provide template for TCR sequencing, every sample had RNA extracted and reverse transcribed into cDNA. Drawn from immuneACCESS, this table holds only the in-frame rearrangements with V and J called that TCRdb kept. Clones are partly lost; checked studies trace under half to an unresolved V gene and leave the rest unexplained. The sample table lists 170,000 or so clones, 50% to 60% of them with a count of one. Together, the top ten hold roughly 15% of the sample. The sample here was CD4+ T cells sorted from blood, taken at week 0. All receptors derive from a human donor with alopecia areata.

A note on this clone: Other nucleotide sequences in the sample specify the same CDR3. This chain joins TRBV7-9 and TRBJ1-1; D unclear. Germline CDR1 SEHNR, CDR2 FQNEAQ (reference sequence). Trimming cost V 1 base and J 2 bases, with 5 bases left between them. The CDR3 contains 13 residues. The CDR3 DNA reads as TGTGCCAGCAGCTTAGAGGGAAACACTGAAGCTTTCTTT. Protein: CASSLEGNTEAFF.

This chain connects TRBV2 to TRBJ1-5; 8 nucleotides line up with TRBD1. The CDR3 covers 17 residues. Germline trimming cut 4 bases from V and 1 base from J; bases unmatched to any gene: 9. Germline loops: CDR1 SNHLY, CDR2 FYNNEI. The CDR3 DNA reads TGTGCCAGCAGTGTGGCAGGGGGCGGATTGAGCAATCAGCCCCAGCATTTT. Translation: CASSVAGGGLSNQPQHF. Together with reference TRBV2 and TRBJ1-5, the CDR3 gives the full variable domain: EPEVTQTPSHQVTQMGQEVILRCVPISNHLYFYWYRQILGQKVEFLVSFYNNEISEKSEIFDDQFSVERPDGSNFTLKIRSTKLEDSAMYFCASSVAGGGLSNQPQHFGDGTRLSIL.

J is TRBJ2-7 and V is TRBV5-1; a possible D gene is TRBD1 (5 bases). The germline gives CDR1 SGHRS, CDR2 YFSETQ. The CDR3 loop spans 14 amino acids. The V end lost 4 bases, the J end lost 0 bases, and 11 bases lay between the germline ends. The CDR3 DNA is TGCGCCAGCAGCAGGGCGGACATCTCCTACGAGCAGTACTTC. Its translation is CASSRADISYEQYF.

The gene calls are TRBV13 and TRBJ2-3; 15 nucleotides line up with TRBD2. The junction had 6 bases not matched to a gene; V was cut back by 5 bases and J by 3 bases. Germline V gives CDR1 PRHDT, CDR2 FYEKMQ (reference sequence). This CDR3 spans 17 amino acids. Here the CDR3 DNA reads TGTGCCAGCAGCCGCACCGGGACTAGCGGGGGGACAGATACGCAGTATTTT. Protein: CASSRTGTSGGTDTQYF.

The chain joins TRBV5-1 to TRBJ2-2, with 7 bases identical to TRBD1. Germline CDR1 SGHRS, CDR2 YFSETQ. V shed 0 bases, J shed 1 base, and the junction held 6 bases outside the gene matches. The CDR3 sequence is 17 residues long. CDR3 coding DNA: TGCGCCAGCAGCTTGGACCTAAACAGGGGGAACACCGGGGAGCTGTTTTTT. Translating gives CASSLDLNRGNTGELFF.